A selection of T cell receptor beta chains follows, all from one sample in a study of response to subunit inactivated influenza vaccine. TCRdb reprocessed the RT-PCR reads with MiXCR, giving one entry per CDR3 protein. This repertoire shows 450,000 to 500,000 distinct CDR3 sequences, approximately 11% found once; its top ten account for about an eighth. The sample in question was PBMCs from blood, obtained roughly 46 days after vaccination. These receptors were collected from a man aged 45-65 years who received an inactivated influenza vaccine. Each CDR3 is given with its conserved first and last residue. The order of the fields is J gene, D gene, clone size, V gene, CDR3 DNA, CDR3 protein. A D gene is named only where the DNA matches it firmly. Clone size is stated in some rows and not others, as once, few, many or a class when expanded.

TRBJ2-7 TRBD1 many TRBV5-1 TGCGCCAGCAGCTTTCAGGGGGCGAATAGAGAGCAGTACTTC CASSFQGANREQYF
TRBJ2-1 TRBD2 many TRBV10-3 TGTGCCATCAGTCCCAGCACGGCGGGAGGAAGAGGCAATGAGCAGTTCTTC CAISPSTAGGRGNEQFF
TRBJ1-2 . many TRBV29-1 TGCAGCGGGTGGGCCGATAACGGCTACACCTTC CSGWADNGYTF
TRBJ2-3 . few TRBV7-9 TGTGCCAGCAGCTTAGGTGTTTTGGGACCCAGCACAGATACGCAGTATTTT CASSLGVLGPSTDTQYF
TRBJ2-1 TRBD1 many TRBV7-2 TGTGCCAGCAGCAAAAGGACAGGGACCTACAATGAGCAGTTCTTC CASSKRTGTYNEQFF
TRBJ2-5 TRBD1 many TRBV10-2 TGCGCCAGCAGCCCAATCGGGACAGAAGAGACCCAGTACTTC CASSPIGTEETQYF
TRBJ1-6 TRBD1 many TRBV4-3 TGCGCCAGCAGCCAAGAATATGGCAGGGGGAATTCACCCCTCCACTTT CASSQEYGRGNSPLHF
TRBJ2-1 TRBD2 few TRBV20-1 TGCAGTGCCTCTGCTAGCGGAAGCTTCTACAATGAGCAGTTCTTC CSASASGSFYNEQFF
TRBJ2-1 TRBD2 many TRBV27 TGTGCCAGCAGTAAAGGCGTGGGACTAGCTTACAATGAGCAGTTCTTC CASSKGVGLAYNEQFF
TRBJ2-7 . . TRBV5-1 TGCGCCAGCAGAGAATCAGGGCGCGAGCAGTACTTC CASRESGREQYF
TRBJ2-7 . many TRBV6-1 TGTGCCAGCAGCCTCGGGCCTCGGGGGGAGCAGTACTTC CASSLGPRGEQYF
TRBJ1-6 TRBD1 . TRBV6-1 TGTGCCAGCAGGGATGATCAGGGGGTTGCGAATTCACCCCTCCACTTT CASRDDQGVANSPLHF
TRBJ2-3 TRBD2 few TRBV27 TGTGCCAGCAGTTTGTCACTAGCGGCCACAGATACGCAGTATTTT CASSLSLAATDTQYF
TRBJ2-5 TRBD2 . TRBV10-3 TGTGCCATCAGGGAGGGAGGGGCAGAGACCCAGTACTTC CAIREGGAETQYF
TRBJ2-3 . many TRBV7-2 TGTGCCAGCAGCTTAAGCCCGGTCAAGCACACAGATACGCAGTATTTT CASSLSPVKHTDTQYF
TRBJ2-7 . many TRBV12-3/TRBV12-4 TGTGCCAGCAGTTGGGGACTGGCCTACGAGCAGTACTTC CASSWGLAYEQYF
TRBJ2-7 TRBD1 few TRBV20-1 TGCAGTGCTATCCCCCTAGGGACAGGGGGCGAGCAGTACTTC CSAIPLGTGGEQYF
TRBJ1-2 . few TRBV10-3 TGTGCCATCAGTGAATACGGACAGTTCCAGGGCTACACCTTC CAISEYGQFQGYTF
TRBJ1-1 . . TRBV4-2 TGTGCCAGCAGCTCGAGGTCCTCAGGGGACACTGAAGCTTTCTTT CASSSRSSGDTEAFF
TRBJ2-1 TRBD1 few TRBV12-3/TRBV12-4 TGTGCCAGCAGTTCCCCGGGACAGGGGGTGAATGAGCAGTTCTTC CASSSPGQGVNEQFF
TRBJ1-1 . few TRBV12-3/TRBV12-4 TGTGCCAGCAGACGGACGTCTGCGCCTGCCGAAGCTTTCTTT CASRRTSAPAEAFF
TRBJ2-7 TRBD1 few TRBV6-1 TGTGCCAGCAGTCGGGACAGCAAAATAAGCCACGAGCAGTACTTC CASSRDSKISHEQYF
TRBJ2-5 TRBD1 . TRBV5-1 TGCGCCAGCAGCTTGTTTGGGACAGCCCTCCAAGAGACCCAGTACTTC CASSLFGTALQETQYF
TRBJ1-1 . . TRBV20-1 TGCAGTGCAGTAGATACAGGCCCTGAAGCTTTCTTT CSAVDTGPEAFF
TRBJ2-4 TRBD1 . TRBV7-9 TGTGCCAGCAGCCCCGGGACAGTCTTGCTAGCCAAAAACATTCAGTACTTC CASSPGTVLLAKNIQYF
TRBJ1-1 . few TRBV7-9 TGTGCCAGCAGCTCAACCCCGGGGGCGGTGCGGTACACTGAAGCTTTCTTT CASSSTPGAVRYTEAFF
TRBJ2-1 . many TRBV5-6 TGTGCCAGCAGCTTGGTGTCTGAGCAGTTCTTC CASSLVSEQFF
TRBJ2-5 . . TRBV16 TGTGCCAGCAGCCAATCACAAGGGGACGAGACCCAGTACTTC CASSQSQGDETQYF
TRBJ2-5 TRBD1 few TRBV6-1 TGTGCCAGCAGGCAGGGGGCCCTCGAGACCCAGTACTTC CASRQGALETQYF
TRBJ2-1 TRBD2 few TRBV7-9 TGTGCCAGCAGCTTTCTAGCGGGAGTCGGGAATGAGCAGTTCTTC CASSFLAGVGNEQFF
TRBJ2-2 . . TRBV4-3 TGCGCCAGCAGCCAAGAAAGCACGAACACCGGGGAGCTGTTTTTT CASSQESTNTGELFF
TRBJ2-1 . . TRBV2 TGTGCCAGCAGCCAGCATACCTACAATGAGCAGTTCTTC CASSQHTYNEQFF
TRBJ1-3 . many TRBV4-2 TGTGCCAGCAGCCAAGAGGCGGGGGCGACCTCTGGAAACACCATATATTTT CASSQEAGATSGNTIYF
TRBJ2-2 . . TRBV6-6 TGTGCCAGCAGTTACCTGGCCGGGGAGCTGTTTTTT CASSYLAGELFF
TRBJ1-3 TRBD1 few TRBV12-3/TRBV12-4 TGTGCCAGCAGTGAACACAGGGGGAGAGGAAACACCATATATTTT CASSEHRGRGNTIYF
TRBJ2-2 . . TRBV29-1 TGCAGCTTCCGGACCAATACCGGGGAGCTGTTTTTT CSFRTNTGELFF
TRBJ2-2 . . TRBV28 TGTGCCAGCAGACCCGACAGGACGAACACCGGGGAGCTGTTTTTT CASRPDRTNTGELFF
TRBJ1-4 . few TRBV29-1 TGCAGCGTGGGTGGGGAAAAACTGTTTTTT CSVGGEKLFF
TRBJ2-6 . . TRBV11-2 TGTGCCAGCAGCAAACAACCTCCTTGGCGAAGCTCTGGGGCCAACGTCCTGACTTTC CASSKQPPWRSSGANVLTF
TRBJ2-6 . few TRBV15 TGTGCCACCAGCAGAGATAAGGGAGCTGGGGCCAACGTCCTGACTTTC CATSRDKGAGANVLTF
TRBJ2-7 . many TRBV12-3/TRBV12-4 TGTGCCAGCACAGCCGCGGGACAGCCCCGCGAGCAGTACTTC CASTAAGQPREQYF
TRBJ2-7 TRBD1 . TRBV20-1 TGCAGTGCTAGAGATTGGGGGACAGGGTCCTCCTACGAGCAGTACTTC CSARDWGTGSSYEQYF
TRBJ1-5 TRBD1 . TRBV6-1 TGTGCCAGCAGCCGGACAGGGTACAATCAGCCCCAGCATTTT CASSRTGYNQPQHF
TRBJ1-1 . few TRBV14 TGTGCCAGCAGCCAAGTGGTAGGGAACACTGAAGCTTTCTTT CASSQVVGNTEAFF
TRBJ2-7 . few TRBV20-1 TGCAGTGGCCACAGGGTTTCCGAGCAGTACTTC CSGHRVSEQYF
TRBJ2-1 . few TRBV24-1 TGTGCCACCAGTGATTGGGGAAGAGAGCAGTTCTTC CATSDWGREQFF
TRBJ2-2 TRBD2 . TRBV3-1 TGTGCCAGCAGCAGGACTAGCGGGTTCGCGAACACCGGGGAGCTGTTTTTT CASSRTSGFANTGELFF
TRBJ2-7 TRBD1 . TRBV10-3 TGTGCCATCAGTGAGGGACAGGGCTACGAGCAGTACTTC CAISEGQGYEQYF
TRBJ1-5 TRBD1 many TRBV20-1 TGCAGTGCTAGGGGGACAGGATATAGCAATCAGCCCCAGCATTTT CSARGTGYSNQPQHF
TRBJ2-1 TRBD2 few TRBV6-2/TRBV6-3 TGTGCCAGCAGTTACTCACCTAGCGGGGACTTCTCCTACAATGAGCAGTTCTTC CASSYSPSGDFSYNEQFF
TRBJ2-4 . . TRBV4-3 TGCGCCAGCAGCCAAGGCCGACAGAGGACCAAAAACATTCAGTACTTC CASSQGRQRTKNIQYF
TRBJ2-3 TRBD1 few TRBV28 TGTGCCACCACAGGGGGCAGGGGCACAGATACGCAGTATTTT CATTGGRGTDTQYF
TRBJ2-7 TRBD1 few TRBV20-1 TGCAGTGCTAGGTTGAGGGGGCCCTATTCGGAGCAGTACTTC CSARLRGPYSEQYF
TRBJ1-1 . . TRBV10-3 TGTGCCATCAGTGTTACGGGGGTTGAGGACACTGAAGCTTTCTTT CAISVTGVEDTEAFF
TRBJ2-2 . . TRBV7-2 TGTGCCAGCAATCAGGGGTTAGACACCGGGGAGCTGTTTTTT CASNQGLDTGELFF